These 23 T cell receptor beta chains originate from one sample sequenced in a study of CD8+ T cells in alopecia areata. Researchers gathered lesional scalp punch biopsies and peripheral blood from patients with alopecia areata. Extraction and reverse transcription of RNA yielded cDNA as the sequencing template. The assay was immunoSEQ multiplex PCR, and TCRdb's table has in-frame clones only and misses some. The sample yields some 19,000 clones, about 70% seen once. The sample consisted of skin, taken at week 0. The source of these receptors is a human donor with alopecia areata.

The gene calls are TRBV29-1 and TRBJ2-1; 7 bases agree with TRBD2. Per the germline V gene, CDR1 is SQVTM and CDR2 is ANQGSEA. The CDR3 contains 15 residues. Losses at the gene ends were 8 bases for V and 7 bases for J; bases not matched to a gene: 17. CDR3 sequence reads: CSTVFASGRPNEQFF. CDR3 DNA sequence: TGCAGCACGGTTTTTGCTAGCGGCCGTCCGAATGAGCAGTTCTTC.

The genes are TRBV7-9 and TRBJ2-5, with 13 bases fitting TRBD2. Germline assignment: CDR1 SEHNR and CDR2 FQNEAQ (reference sequence). This CDR3 is 15 amino acids long. V lost 5 bases to trimming and J lost 2 bases; unmatched junction nucleotides: 2. The CDR3 coding sequence is TGTGCCAGCAGCCCGGGACTAGCGGGACAAGAGACCCAGTACTTC. Amino acid sequence: CASSPGLAGQETQYF. Full variable domain (missing parts from reference TRBV7-9 and TRBJ2-5): DTGVSQNPRHKITKRGQNVTFRCDPISEHNRLYWYRQTLGQGPEFLTYFQNEAQLEKSRLLSDRFSAERPKGSFSTLEIQRTEQGDSAMYLCASSPGLAGQETQYFGPGTRLLVL.

The chain combines TRBV11-2 with TRBJ1-1; D gene unclear. This CDR3 is built from 15 residues. With 5 bases removed from V and 5 bases from J, the gap between germline ends came to 18 bases. Germline loops: CDR1 SGHAT, CDR2 FQNNGV. Here the CDR3 DNA reads TGTGCCAGCAGCCTAGGTCCCAACGTGGGGACTGAAGCTTTCTTT. Residues: CASSLGPNVGTEAFF.

Notes on this clone: The junction shows a germline mismatch at one end, possibly a read error. The sample holds other DNA sequences that translate to the same CDR3. The genes are TRBV6-6 and TRBJ2-7; D may be TRBD1 (6 bases). This CDR3 has 15 amino acids. Germline CDR1 MNHNY, CDR2 SVGAGI (reference sequence). This chain's CDR3 is CASSSPIQGALEQYF. Written as DNA, the CDR3 is TGTGCCAGTAGTTCCCCTATACAGGGCGCCCTCGAGCAGTACTTC.

Relative to its sample, this clone is medium-sized (0.01 to 0.1%). V gene TRBV6-5 combines with J gene TRBJ1-1, with unresolved D. CDR1 is MNHEY, CDR2 SVGAGI, per germline. The CDR3 length is 15 residues. Trimming pared 5 bases from V and 0 bases from J, leaving 13 bases between. The CDR3: CASSRADLMNTEAFF. In DNA form, the CDR3 reads TGTGCCAGCAGTCGCGCAGACCTCATGAACACTGAAGCTTTCTTT.

The gene calls are TRBV6-5 and TRBJ1-3, with a tentative D call TRBD1 (5 bases). V was cut by 7 bases and J by 10 bases, with 20 bases left in between. Germline V gene lookup returns CDR1 MNHEY and CDR2 SVGAGI. The CDR3 loop spans 14 amino acids. This CDR3 is CASTKRIGGLTIYF. The DNA for the CDR3 is TGTGCCAGCACTAAGCGAATCGGGGGTTTGACCATATATTTT.

This clone was recorded only once. This chain joins TRBV9 and TRBJ2-2, with 10 bases fitting TRBD1. This CDR3 has 18 residues. Germline CDR1 reads SGDLS; CDR2 reads YYNGEE. V trimming: 4 bases; J trimming: 4 bases; junction bases outside the gene matches: 13. The CDR3: CASSSSYPGTGVTGELFF. The CDR3 region has the DNA TGTGCCAGCAGCTCCAGCTATCCCGGGACAGGGGTCACCGGGGAGCTGTTTTTT.

This rearrangement joins TRBV18 to TRBJ1-1, with D unclear. This CDR3 region has 14 residues. Germline V gene sequence: CDR1 KGHSH, CDR2 LQKENI. The V and J ends lost 3 bases and 0 bases respectively, with 8 bases between them. Here the CDR3 reads CASSPGRMNTEAFF. CDR3 nucleotide sequence: TGTGCCAGCTCACCCGGACGGATGAACACTGAAGCTTTCTTT.

V is TRBV7-9 and J is TRBJ2-7; TRBD1 might be the D (5 bases). Looked up from germline, CDR1 is SEHNR and CDR2 is FQNEAQ (reference sequence). The CDR3 is 12 residues long. V shed 4 bases and J shed 4 bases, with 8 bases lying between them. DNA of the CDR3: TGTGCCAGCAGCTCCCAGGGTTACGAGCAGTACTTC. Amino acid sequence: CASSSQGYEQYF.

The CDR3 loop reads CASSQDSSSGANVLTF. CDR3 coding DNA: TGTGCCAGCAGCCAAGACAGTAGCTCTGGGGCCAACGTCCTGACTTTC. V usage is TRBV5-4 and J usage is TRBJ2-6; D possibly corresponds to TRBD1 (5 bases). V shed 4 bases and J shed 0 bases, with 11 bases lying between them. The CDR3 is 16 amino acids. The germline V gene has CDR1 SGHNT and CDR2 YYREEE (reference sequence).

J is TRBJ1-5 and V is TRBV7-2; no clear D gene. V lost 1 base to trimming and J lost 6 bases, with 16 bases between them. Germline V CDR1 and CDR2: SGHTA, FQGNSA. The CDR3 length is 16 residues. The CDR3 region has the DNA TGTGCCAGCAGCTTAGAGGAGGGTGCATGGGGTCAGCCCCAGCATTTT. Translated, it gives CASSLEEGAWGQPQHF.

This chain connects TRBV7-6 to TRBJ1-4; no definite D call. The V end was cut by 6 bases, the J end by 0 bases, with 8 bases between. CDR1 and CDR2 (germline): SGHVS, FNYEAQ. The CDR3 contains 14 residues. CDR3 amino acids: CASSAGSTNEKLFF. The CDR3 nucleotides read TGTGCCAGCAGTGCGGGTTCAACTAATGAAAAACTGTTTTTT.

The chain joins TRBV6-5 to TRBJ1-2; D call uncertain. The V and J ends lost 2 bases and 8 bases respectively, with 9 bases between them. There are 12 residues in the CDR3. Germline V gene sequence: CDR1 MNHEY, CDR2 SVGAGI. The DNA for the CDR3 is TGTGCCAGCAGTTACGATCGGGAGGGCTACACCTTC. Translating it yields CASSYDREGYTF.

The chain couples TRBV6-1 to TRBJ2-7; D is ambiguous. Germline V gene data show CDR1 as MNHNS and CDR2 as SASEGT. Between the trimmed V and J ends, which lost 5 bases and 3 bases, there was a span of 8 bases. The CDR3 covers 12 residues. CDR3 region: CASSITGYEQYF. In nucleotides, the CDR3 is TGTGCCAGCAGTATAACGGGCTACGAGCAGTACTTC.

J is TRBJ1-6 and V is TRBV30; TRBD1 matches 9 bases. The CDR3 sequence is 14 residues long. CDR1 and CDR2 (germline): GTSNPN, SVGIG (reference sequence). The trim removed 7 bases at V and 7 bases at J, leaving 8 bases unmatched. The CDR3 DNA reads TGTGCCTCCCAACGGACAGGGGTAAATTCACCCCTCCACTTT. Translated, it gives CASQRTGVNSPLHF.

The J gene is TRBJ1-5, the V gene TRBV6-5, with no clear D. The CDR3 has 14 residues. Germline V gene lookup returns CDR1 MNHEY and CDR2 SVGAGI. V gave up 7 bases and J gave up 1 base, with 11 bases separating them. The CDR3 protein is CASTLMGSNQPQHF. For the CDR3, the DNA is TGTGCCAGCACCCTTATGGGGAGCAATCAGCCCCAGCATTTT.

The gene calls are TRBV4-1 and TRBJ1-6; D remains ambiguous. This CDR3 spans 16 amino acids. V shed 1 base and J shed 15 bases, with 22 bases lying between them. Per the germline V gene, CDR1 is MGHRA and CDR2 is YSYEKL. DNA for the CDR3: TGCGCCAGCAGCCAAGTTAATATGGGCTGGACGGATGTCCTCCACTTT. This translates into CASSQVNMGWTDVLHF.

The chain employs TRBV5-8 and TRBJ1-2; D remains ambiguous. The germline gives CDR1 SGHTS, CDR2 YDEGEE. Trimming removed 1 base from V and 2 bases from J, with 6 bases in between. This CDR3 is built from 13 residues. The CDR3 spells CASSLSVNYGYTF. The CDR3, as DNA: TGTGCCAGCAGCTTGTCAGTAAACTATGGCTACACCTTC.

The genes are TRBV9 and TRBJ1-1; D unclear. The ends were cut back, 4 bases at V and 1 base at J, with 17 bases in the middle. The length of the CDR3 is 16 residues. The germline V gene encodes CDR1 SGDLS and CDR2 YYNGEE. Here the CDR3 reads CASSSSRVLPNTEAFF. In nucleotides, the CDR3 is TGTGCCAGCAGCTCATCCCGGGTACTTCCGAACACTGAAGCTTTCTTT.

This chain links TRBV7-9 with TRBJ1-1; tentative D call: TRBD1 (5 bases). This CDR3 region has 13 residues. The germline V gene encodes CDR1 SEHNR and CDR2 FQNEAQ (reference sequence). V lost 3 bases, J lost 4 bases, and 9 bases lay in between. The CDR3, as DNA: TGTGCCAGCAGCTTGTCAGGGATCACTGAAGCTTTCTTT. Translated, it gives CASSLSGITEAFF.

This clone has just one count. Other DNA sequences within the sample encode an identical CDR3. This sequence joins TRBV7-9 and TRBJ1-4, with a possible D match to TRBD1 (5 bases). Between the trimmed V and J ends, which lost 3 bases and 3 bases, there was a span of 8 bases. Germline CDR1 and CDR2: SEHNR and FQNEAQ (reference sequence). The CDR3 runs 14 residues. The CDR3 is CASSLRGANEKLFF. CDR3 coding DNA: TGTGCCAGCAGCTTGAGGGGAGCTAATGAAAAACTGTTTTTT.

The chain has TRBV5-5 and TRBJ1-1; D might be TRBD1 (5 bases). V lost 0 bases to trimming and J lost 5 bases, with 11 bases between them. The germline CDR1 and CDR2 sequences are SGHKS and YYEKEE (reference sequence). CDR3 length: 14 residues. This CDR3 is CASSLADGGTEAFF. In DNA form, the CDR3 reads TGTGCCAGCAGCTTGGCCGATGGGGGAACTGAAGCTTTCTTT. Filled out from reference TRBV5-5 and TRBJ1-1, the complete variable domain reads DAGVTQSPTHLIKTRGQQVTLRCSPISGHKSVSWYQQVLGQGPQFIFQYYEKEERGRGNFPDRFSARQFPNYSSELNVNALLLGDSALYLCASSLADGGTEAFFGQGTRLTVV.

The V call is TRBV7-2, the J call TRBJ1-5; a possible D gene is TRBD1 (5 bases). CDR1 SGHTA and CDR2 FQGNSA come from the germline V gene. V was clipped by 1 base and J by 10 bases, with 20 bases between them. The CDR3 totals 16 residues. CDR3 bases: TGTGCCAGCAGCTTAGGTTTAGCCAGGGCTAAATTCCCCCAGCATTTT. This codes for CASSLGLARAKFPQHF.